These 17 T cell receptor beta chains were sequenced from one sample in a study of blood T cell repertoires in COVID-19. Here immunoSEQ multiplex PCR was the method, and the copy in TCRdb shows in-frame clones only, minus some. The sample includes more than 250,000 clones, more than 70% of them seen just once. Sequencing input: PBMCs or T cells enriched from blood (not recorded which). The receptors stem from a young woman who had recovered from COVID-19.

V usage is TRBV6-5 and J usage is TRBJ1-1; no clear D. The germline V gene has CDR1 MNHEY and CDR2 SVGAGI. The CDR3 has 14 residues. With 9 bases removed from V and 4 bases from J, the gap between germline ends came to 18 bases. CDR3: CASEGSSLVTEAFF. In nucleotides, the CDR3 is TGTGCCAGTGAGGGTAGTTCCTTGGTCACTGAAGCTTTCTTT.

This chain links TRBV27 with TRBJ1-2; D remains unclear. The CDR3 loop spans 11 amino acids. CDR1 and CDR2 (germline): MNHEY, SMNVEV (reference sequence). V was clipped by 5 bases and J by 8 bases, with 9 bases between them. CDR3 residues: CASSGDGGYTF. Here the CDR3 DNA reads TGTGCCAGCAGTGGAGATGGCGGCTACACCTTC.

This clone was counted a single time. The rearrangement links TRBV9 to TRBJ2-2; tentative D call: TRBD1 (5 bases). Per the germline V gene, CDR1 is SGDLS and CDR2 is YYNGEE. With 1 base removed from V and 5 bases from J, the gap between germline ends came to 6 bases. CDR3 size: 13 residues. CDR3 amino acids: CASSVRGTGELFF. The DNA of the CDR3 is TGTGCCAGCAGCGTAAGGGGAACCGGGGAGCTGTTTTTT.

The chain links TRBV15 to TRBJ1-2; the D gene is possibly TRBD1 (6 bases). CDR1 and CDR2 from the germline V gene are LNHNV and YYDKDF (reference sequence). Between the trimmed V and J ends, which lost 0 bases and 4 bases, there was a span of 12 bases. CDR3 length equals 15 residues. CDR3 DNA sequence: TGTGCCACCAGCAGAGATTTGGGGGCCGGCTATGGCTACACCTTC. It codes for CATSRDLGAGYGYTF.

The V gene is TRBV12-3 or TRBV12-4, the J gene TRBJ1-5; no clear D gene. The CDR3 length is 13 residues. Trimming left V 5 bases short and J 3 bases short, with 8 bases between. The CDR3 here is CASSPTDNQPQHF. The CDR3 DNA follows: TGTGCCAGCAGTCCCACTGACAATCAGCCCCAGCATTTT.

This clone was seen just once. The chain is built from TRBV30 and TRBJ2-5; D is possibly TRBD2 (6 bases). The CDR3 spans 13 residues. Trimming removed 0 bases from V and 1 base from J, with 6 bases in between. In germline, CDR1 is GTSNPN, CDR2 SVGIG (reference sequence). The CDR3 DNA is TGTGCCTGGAGTGTCGGGGGCCAAGAGACCCAGTACTTC. Encoded protein: CAWSVGGQETQYF.

This chain links TRBV19 with TRBJ1-2; 8 nucleotides match TRBD1. The CDR3 extends over 15 amino acids. Germline CDR1 LNHDA, CDR2 SQIVND (reference sequence). With V trimmed by 5 bases and J by 8 bases, 13 bases remained unmatched. Here the CDR3 reads CASSPTVDRGVGYTF. CDR3 coding DNA: TGTGCCAGTAGTCCAACAGTAGACAGGGGTGTCGGCTACACCTTC.

The chain is built from TRBV25-1 and TRBJ1-5; 7 nucleotides align to TRBD1. Trimming removed 4 bases from V and 2 bases from J; junction bases left unmatched: 11. The length of the CDR3 is 17 residues. CDR1 is MGHDK and CDR2 is SYGVNS in the germline V gene. The CDR3 DNA reads as TGTGCCAGCAGTGCCCGGGACAGTGTGCTAGGCAATCAGCCCCAGCATTTT. Translating gives CASSARDSVLGNQPQHF.

The J gene is TRBJ1-2, the V gene TRBV5-4, with 10 nucleotides matching TRBD1. CDR1 is SGHNT and CDR2 is YYREEE in the germline V gene (reference sequence). V trimming: 4 bases; J trimming: 4 bases; junction bases outside the gene matches: 7. There are 15 residues in the CDR3. The CDR3 is CASSPGTGASYGYTF. The CDR3 region has the DNA TGTGCCAGCAGCCCGGGGACAGGGGCAAGCTATGGCTACACCTTC.

The chain carries TRBV20-1 and TRBJ1-1; 8 positions agree with TRBD1. V gave up 3 bases and J gave up 1 base; unmatched junction bases: 13. The CDR3 extends over 17 amino acids. Germline V gene data show CDR1 as DFQATT and CDR2 as SNEGSKA (reference sequence). In DNA form, the CDR3 reads TGCAGTGCTAGTTCCACCTCCTGGACAGGGCAGAACACTGAAGCTTTCTTT. Translation: CSASSTSWTGQNTEAFF.

V is TRBV10-3 and J is TRBJ2-3, with D hard to call. The CDR3 totals 13 residues. Germline V gene data show CDR1 as ENHRY and CDR2 as SYGVKD. With 7 bases removed from V and 1 base from J, the gap between germline ends came to 9 bases. DNA of the CDR3: TGTGCCATCACCCAGATGGGCACAGATACGCAGTATTTT. As protein: CAITQMGTDTQYF.

The V call is TRBV19, the J call TRBJ1-4; tentatively, D is TRBD1 (5 bases). Trimming left V 1 base short and J 7 bases short, with 13 bases between. Germline V lookup: CDR1 LNHDA, CDR2 SQIVND (reference sequence). The CDR3 loop spans 15 amino acids. CDR3 sequence: CASSIVRGSGEKLFF. CDR3 bases: TGTGCCAGTAGTATAGTCCGGGGGTCGGGTGAAAAACTGTTTTTT.

The chain has TRBV29-1 and TRBJ1-1, with D uncertain. CDR1 is SQVTM and CDR2 is ANQGSEA in the germline V gene. Trimming shortened V by 3 bases and J by 0 bases, and 11 bases separated the two germline ends. CDR3 length: 14 amino acids. The CDR3 DNA sequence: TGCAGCGTTGAGGGGTTGGGAGTGAACACTGAAGCTTTCTTT. It is translated as CSVEGLGVNTEAFF.

This chain connects TRBV12-3 or TRBV12-4 to TRBJ1-2; D gene unclear. Trimming shortened V by 3 bases and J by 4 bases, and 9 bases separated the two germline ends. The CDR3 contains 13 residues. Here the CDR3 reads CASSFPRGYGYTF. CDR3 coding DNA: TGTGCCAGCAGTTTCCCTCGGGGCTATGGCTACACCTTC.

The V and J genes are TRBV6-5 and TRBJ2-5; D may be TRBD2 (6 bases). The CDR3 has 13 amino acids. Germline CDR1 is MNHEY and CDR2 is SVGAGI. Trimming shortened V by 2 bases and J by 5 bases, and 9 bases separated the two germline ends. The CDR3 coding sequence is TGTGCCAGCAGTTACCCAGGGAGGGAGACCCAGTACTTC. Residues: CASSYPGRETQYF.

The chain uses TRBV5-1 and TRBJ2-6; 9 bases are a match to TRBD1. This CDR3 is built from 17 residues. Germline assignment: CDR1 SGHRS and CDR2 YFSETQ. The junction had 8 bases not matched to a gene; V was cut back by 6 bases and J by 1 base. CDR3 nucleotide sequence: TGCGCCAGCAACCCACAGGGGGCGATGTCTGGGGCCAACGTCCTGACTTTC. Its translation: CASNPQGAMSGANVLTF.

V and J are TRBV6-5 and TRBJ1-2, with D uncertain. V was clipped by 5 bases and J by 6 bases, with 10 bases between them. In germline, CDR1 is MNHEY, CDR2 SVGAGI. The CDR3 is made up of 12 amino acids. CDR3 nucleotide sequence: TGTGCCAGCAGTAGAGGCCGCCATGGCTACACCTTC. It yields the protein CASSRGRHGYTF.